The sequence of this T cell receptor (beta chain) was determined in a study of regulatory dendritic cells for organ transplantation. Findings of the study overall: Considerable individual heterogeneity was seen in alloreactive memory CD8+ T cells. Naive T cells showed high diversity, memory cells less, memory CD8+ least. Mature dendritic cells appeared to drive more memory CD8+ clonal expansion than regulatory ones. Of resting T cell subsets, memory CD8+ had the most alloreactive clonotypes.

Some clones are missing from TCRdb's copy, which holds only in-frame ones; the method was immunoSEQ multiplex PCR. The sample consists of under 50,000 clones, 85% to 95% of them appearing once. A note on this clone: Its antigen is currently unknown.

Unmatched junction bases numbered 4, after V lost 4 bases and J lost 4 bases. CDR1 SNHLY and CDR2 FYNNEI come from the germline V gene. This CDR3 contains 14 residues. The sequenced sample consisted of naive CD8+ T cells from blood. Subset: CD45RA+ naive T cells. The chain couples TRBV2 to TRBJ2-1; 7 positions agree with TRBD1. This receptor was taken from a human donor in good health. The DNA of the CDR3 is TGTGCCAGCAGTGGACAGGGTAATTACAATGAGCAGTTCTTC. This encodes CASSGQGNYNEQFF.